The 11 T cell receptor beta chains presented below share a single source sample, sequenced in a study of control samples from healthy donors and cancer patients. Assay: immunoSEQ multiplex PCR; the TCRdb copy retains only in-frame clones and omits some. The table has approximately 87,000 clones, 93% seen once. Sequences were obtained from PBMCs. All receptors come from a woman aged 40 to 50 with lung cancer.

The chain employs TRBV4-1 and TRBJ2-1; a weak D match, TRBD2 (5 bases). Germline V CDR1 and CDR2: MGHRA, YSYEKL. V was pared by 2 bases and J by 2 bases, with 10 bases between. This CDR3 is built from 15 residues. The DNA for the CDR3 is TGCGCCAGCAGCCAATTGGGGAGTACCTACAATGAGCAGTTCTTC. Translating it yields CASSQLGSTYNEQFF.

The count of this clone is one. The V and J genes are TRBV14 and TRBJ1-2; D possibly corresponds to TRBD1 (6 bases). V lost 0 bases and J 4 bases, leaving 15 bases between the germline ends. The length of the CDR3 is 16 residues. Looked up from germline, CDR1 is SGHDN and CDR2 is FVKESK. The CDR3 sequence: CASSQERRGLGYGYTF. DNA of the CDR3: TGTGCCAGCAGCCAAGAACGGAGGGGGTTAGGCTATGGCTACACCTTC.

The CDR3 reads CASRREGASTDTQYF. CDR3 coding DNA: TGTGCCTCAAGGAGAGAGGGGGCCAGCACAGATACGCAGTATTTT. This rearrangement joins TRBV19 to TRBJ2-3, with 7 bases fitting TRBD1. V lost 11 bases to trimming and J lost 0 bases; unmatched junction nucleotides: 11. Germline lookup yields CDR1 LNHDA and CDR2 SQIVND (reference sequence). This CDR3 contains 15 residues.

This chain connects TRBV7-9 to TRBJ1-1; no clear D. Germline V gives CDR1 SEHNR, CDR2 FQNEAQ (reference sequence). The V gene lost 2 bases and the J gene lost 4 bases, with 2 bases spanning the gap. The CDR3 length is 11 residues. Written as DNA, the CDR3 is TGTGCCAGCAGCTTATCCACTGAAGCTTTCTTT. This translates into CASSLSTEAFF.

This clone appeared a few times. This rearrangement joins TRBV5-1 to TRBJ2-3; TRBD2 matches at 13 bases. CDR3 length equals 15 residues. V trimming: 4 bases; J trimming: 3 bases; junction bases outside the gene matches: 2. The germline V gene has CDR1 SGHRS and CDR2 YFSETQ. In nucleotides, the CDR3 is TGCGCCAGCAGCCCGACTAGCGGGGGGACAGATACGCAGTATTTT. It yields the protein CASSPTSGGTDTQYF. Complete variable domain (other parts from reference TRBV5-1 and TRBJ2-3): KAGVTQTPRYLIKTRGQQVTLSCSPISGHRSVSWYQQTPGQGLQFLFEYFSETQRNKGNFPGRFSGRQFSNSRSEMNVSTLELGDSALYLCASSPTSGGTDTQYFGPGTRLTVL.

This rearrangement joins TRBV5-1 to TRBJ1-3; D not certain. V lost 5 bases and J 1 base, leaving 10 bases between the germline ends. Germline V gene lookup returns CDR1 SGHRS and CDR2 YFSETQ. The CDR3 contains 14 residues. This chain's CDR3 is CASSSEYSGNTIYF. The CDR3 bases are TGCGCCAGCAGTTCAGAATATTCTGGAAACACCATATATTTT.

This clone was seen only once. The sample contains more than one DNA sequence encoding this CDR3. CDR3 sequence (DNA): TGCGCCAGCAGCTTGGGGCAGGGGGCAACTGAAGCTTTCTTT. Translating gives CASSLGQGATEAFF. The rearrangement links TRBV5-1 to TRBJ1-1, with 8 bases aligning to TRBD1. The germline V gene encodes CDR1 SGHRS and CDR2 YFSETQ. This CDR3 comprises 14 residues. The V gene end was trimmed by 0 bases and the J gene end by 5 bases; junction bases not matched to a gene: 3.

The V and J genes are TRBV28 and TRBJ1-1; D is undetermined. Germline loops: CDR1 MDHEN, CDR2 SYDVKM. This CDR3 is built from 14 residues. The germline V and J ends were trimmed by 6 bases and 2 bases, with 13 bases remaining between them. CDR3 protein: CASSKPGYNTEAFF. In nucleotides, the CDR3 is TGTGCCAGCAGCAAACCGGGGTACAACACTGAAGCTTTCTTT.

The chain couples TRBV28 to TRBJ1-2; TRBD1 agrees at 9 bases. CDR1 and CDR2 from the germline V gene are MDHEN and SYDVKM. The CDR3 loop spans 13 amino acids. Unmatched junction bases numbered 6, after V lost 5 bases and J lost 8 bases. CDR3 region: CASSLGQGWGYTF. The CDR3 coding sequence is TGTGCCAGCAGTCTTGGACAGGGGTGGGGCTACACCTTC.

The rearrangement joins TRBV6-5 to TRBJ1-2; possibly TRBD1 for D (5 bases). Germline assignment: CDR1 MNHEY and CDR2 SVGAGI. V was cut by 5 bases and J by 4 bases, with 17 bases left in between. The CDR3 runs 15 residues. This chain's CDR3 is CASSKPPGRSYGYTF. CDR3 DNA sequence: TGTGCCAGCAGTAAGCCCCCGGGACGGAGCTATGGCTACACCTTC.

CDR3 DNA: TGTGCCAGCAGCCCCGACAGGGTTCAGCCCCAGCATTTT. This codes for CASSPDRVQPQHF. The V gene is TRBV7-9, the J gene TRBJ1-5; 7 bases agree with TRBD1. V trimming: 5 bases; J trimming: 6 bases; junction bases outside the gene matches: 4. The CDR3 runs 13 residues. Germline loops: CDR1 SEHNR, CDR2 FQNEAQ (reference sequence). Based on the CDR3 plus reference TRBV7-9 and TRBJ1-5, the full variable domain is DTGVSQNPRHKITKRGQNVTFRCDPISEHNRLYWYRQTLGQGPEFLTYFQNEAQLEKSRLLSDRFSAERPKGSFSTLEIQRTEQGDSAMYLCASSPDRVQPQHFGDGTRLSIL.